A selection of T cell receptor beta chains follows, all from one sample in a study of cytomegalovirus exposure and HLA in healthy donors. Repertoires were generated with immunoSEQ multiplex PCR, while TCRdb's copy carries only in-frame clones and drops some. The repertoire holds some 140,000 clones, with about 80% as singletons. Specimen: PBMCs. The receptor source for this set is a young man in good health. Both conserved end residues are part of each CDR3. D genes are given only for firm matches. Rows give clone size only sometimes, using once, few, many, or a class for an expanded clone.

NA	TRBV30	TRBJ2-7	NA	TGTGCCTGCCACGACGGGAACTCCTACGAGCAGTACTTC	CACHDGNSYEQYF
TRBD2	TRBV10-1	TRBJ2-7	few	TGCGCCAGCCTAACGCTAGCGGAGATTTACGAGCAGTACTTC	CASLTLAEIYEQYF
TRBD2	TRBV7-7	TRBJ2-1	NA	TGTGCCAGCAGCGAGAAAGCGGGAGAAGGAAATGAGCAGTTCTTC	CASSEKAGEGNEQFF
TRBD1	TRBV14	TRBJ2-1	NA	TGTGCCAGCAGCCAAGTGGGACAGGGAATCCCCTACAATGAGCAGTTCTTC	CASSQVGQGIPYNEQFF
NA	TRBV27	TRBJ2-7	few	TGTGCCAGCAGTTTCCAGGGTCCCCCCTACGAGCAGTACTTC	CASSFQGPPYEQYF
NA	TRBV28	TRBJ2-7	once	TGTGCCAGCAGTTTTCTCACAGGGTCCTACGAGCAGTACTTC	CASSFLTGSYEQYF
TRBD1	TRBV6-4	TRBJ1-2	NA	TGTGCCAGCAGGCCCCCGGGACAGACTTACACCTTC	CASRPPGQTYTF
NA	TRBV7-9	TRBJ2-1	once	TGTGCCAGCAGCTTAGCGTGGGGGGAGGCCCACAATGAGCAGTTCTTC	CASSLAWGEAHNEQFF
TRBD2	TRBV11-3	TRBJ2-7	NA	TGTGCCAGCAGCTCCAGTAGCGGGAGGAGCGTCTACGAGCAGTACTTC	CASSSSSGRSVYEQYF
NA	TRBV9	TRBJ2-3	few	TGTGCCAGCAGCCCTCGGGACTCCAGCACAGATACGCAGTATTTT	CASSPRDSSTDTQYF
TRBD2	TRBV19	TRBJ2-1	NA	TGTGCCAGTAGTATAACTAGCGGGAGTTTCTCCTACAATGAGCAGTTCTTC	CASSITSGSFSYNEQFF
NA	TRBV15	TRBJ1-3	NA	TGTGCCACCAGCAGAGATGGGGCCGCCATATATTTT	CATSRDGAAIYF
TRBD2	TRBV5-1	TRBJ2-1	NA	TGCGCCAGCAGCTTGGGGCTAGCGGGGGACAATGAGCAGTTCTTC	CASSLGLAGDNEQFF
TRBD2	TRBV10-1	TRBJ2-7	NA	TGCGCCAGCAATAGCGGGAATTACGAGCAGTACTTC	CASNSGNYEQYF
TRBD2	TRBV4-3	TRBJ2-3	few	TGCGCCAGCAGCCAGGAGACTAGCGGGATCACAGATACGCAGTATTTT	CASSQETSGITDTQYF
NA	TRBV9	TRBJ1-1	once	TGTGCCAGCAGCCTCGGGACAAAGAACACTGAAGCTTTCTTT	CASSLGTKNTEAFF
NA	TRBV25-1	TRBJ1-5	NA	TGTGCCAGCAGTGGCTCTGGGGGGGCGGATAGCAATCAGCCCCAGCATTTT	CASSGSGGADSNQPQHF
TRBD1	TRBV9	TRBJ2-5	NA	TGTGCCAGCAGCGTAGGGGTCGCAGACAGGGCCCAAGAGACCCAGTACTTC	CASSVGVADRAQETQYF
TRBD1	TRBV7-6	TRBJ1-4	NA	TGTGCCAGCAGCTTAGGTTCAGGGGGTTCTAATGAAAAACTGTTTTTT	CASSLGSGGSNEKLFF
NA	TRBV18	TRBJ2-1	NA	TGTGCCAGCTCAAGAGCAGGCAATGAGCAGTTCTTC	CASSRAGNEQFF